The rows below give T cell receptor beta chains drawn from one sample of a study of cytomegalovirus exposure and HLA in healthy donors. The protocol was immunoSEQ multiplex PCR, while the TCRdb copy is restricted to in-frame clones and leaves out a portion. The sample features about 130,000 clones, with approximately 1.6% in its top ten. The material sequenced was PBMCs. Receptor source: a woman in her 40s in good health and CMV-seropositive. The CDR3 runs from the conserved cysteine through the conserved F or W. D genes are given only for firm matches. Some rows have no size entry. The others give once, few or many, or a class for an expanded clone.

size	J	V	D	DNA	CDR3
-	TRBJ2-7	TRBV27	TRBD1	TGTGCCAGCAGCCTAAACGACGGGACAGTACCCTACGAGCAGTACTTC	CASSLNDGTVPYEQYF
-	TRBJ2-3	TRBV7-3	TRBD1	TGTGCCAGCAGCTACACCGGGACAGGGGGAGATACGCAGTATTTT	CASSYTGTGGDTQYF
-	TRBJ1-1	TRBV28	-	TGTGCCAGCAGTTTTGGGAGTGGCACTGAAGCTTTCTTT	CASSFGSGTEAFF
-	TRBJ2-2	TRBV11-2	TRBD1	TGTGCCAGCAGGAAAACAGGGGACACCGGGGAGCTGTTTTTT	CASRKTGDTGELFF
-	TRBJ2-1	TRBV27	-	TGTGCCAGCAGTTCTTATAGCGGTACTAGCCATGAGCAGTTCTTC	CASSSYSGTSHEQFF
-	TRBJ2-5	TRBV2	TRBD2	TGTGCCAGCAGTGAGGAGCTAGCGGGAGTGGGAGAGACCCAGTACTTC	CASSEELAGVGETQYF
-	TRBJ2-7	TRBV19	TRBD1	TGTGCCAGTAGTATCCGACAGGGGTACTACGAGCAGTACTTC	CASSIRQGYYEQYF
-	TRBJ1-1	TRBV6-1	-	TGTGCCAGCAGTGGAAGCAGGGAGGAATCCGCTTTCTTT	CASSGSREESAFF
-	TRBJ2-1	TRBV5-8	TRBD2	TGTGCCAGCAGCTTGGGGACTAGCTATTTCTTC	CASSLGTSYFF
-	TRBJ2-7	TRBV4-1	TRBD2	TGCGCCAGCAGCCAACTAGCGGATCCCTCCTACGAGCAGTACTTC	CASSQLADPSYEQYF
-	TRBJ2-2	TRBV6-1	-	TGTGCCAGCGGTCCTACAGGGTTGGCCGGGGAGCTGTTTTTT	CASGPTGLAGELFF
-	TRBJ2-2	TRBV13	-	TGTGCCAGCAGCTTAGACCCTGGACAGACAAACACCGGGGAGCTGTTTTTT	CASSLDPGQTNTGELFF
medium-sized	TRBJ2-2	TRBV6-4	TRBD2	TGTGCCAGCAGTGACTCTAGCGGGAGCACCGGGGAGCTGTTTTTT	CASSDSSGSTGELFF
-	TRBJ1-2	TRBV9	-	TGTGCCAGCAGCGTAGGGGCCGCCGGCCAATATGGCTACACCTTC	CASSVGAAGQYGYTF
-	TRBJ2-7	TRBV29-1	TRBD1	TGCAGCGTTGCGGACAGGGTTTACGAGCAGTACTTC	CSVADRVYEQYF
-	TRBJ1-3	TRBV5-4	TRBD1	TGTGCCAGCAGCTTAATCACCGGGACAGGGCGCGGAAACACCATATATTTT	CASSLITGTGRGNTIYF
-	TRBJ2-5	TRBV6-5	-	TGTGCCAGCAGTTACTCGGGGGCAGGGCAAGAGACCCAGTACTTC	CASSYSGAGQETQYF
-	TRBJ2-2	TRBV7-6	TRBD1	TGTGCCAGCAGCCACAGGGACAGGGGGTCCGGGGAGCTGTTTTTT	CASSHRDRGSGELFF
-	TRBJ1-1	TRBV20-1	-	TGCAGTGCAGGGGTGAACACTGAAGCTTTCTTT	CSAGVNTEAFF
-	TRBJ1-2	TRBV20-1	-	TGCAGTGTACCTCTAGGCTACACCTTC	CSVPLGYTF
-	TRBJ2-1	TRBV28	-	TGTGCCAGCAGTTTATCAAGCGCACCTCCCTACAATGAGCAGTTCTTC	CASSLSSAPPYNEQFF
-	TRBJ1-2	TRBV7-8	TRBD1	TGTGCCAGCAGCGCACCACTTCGACAGGGAATTGTCGGCTACACCTTC	CASSAPLRQGIVGYTF